This entry features one TCR beta chain sequence. The study assigned cohorts using participant-reported clinical history. Two negative PCRs, clearance, or symptom resolution were required of recovered Cohort 3 donors. This entry comes from a study of blood T cell repertoires in COVID-19. In the study overall: PBMCs, B-cell-depleted T cells, or T cells provided the cDNA or gDNA that made up the material.

Authors' data handling: The authors estimated nucleated cell counts from reference gene primer amplification. Some clones are missing from TCRdb's copy, which holds only in-frame ones; the method was immunoSEQ multiplex PCR. Clone size and V and J calls were adopted from that table, with D and trimming inferred from the DNA. Counted here are some 500,000 clones, roughly 88% occurring once; the ten biggest clones make up approximately 1.8%. Trimming took off 4 bases at V and 1 base at J, with 18 bases between the two ends. The CDR3 runs to 16 residues. Looked up from germline, CDR1 is DFQATT and CDR2 is SNEGSKA (reference sequence).

The rearrangement joins TRBV20-1 to TRBJ2-3, with D perhaps TRBD2 (6 bases). The receptor's source is a woman aged 40-49 years who had recovered from COVID-19. The sample comprised PBMCs or T cells enriched from blood (not recorded which). The DNA for the CDR3 is TGCAGTGCTAATGAAGGCGGGAAAATCCGCACAGATACGCAGTATTTT. Residues: CSANEGGKIRTDTQYF.